The next 8 T cell receptor beta chains were all read from a single sample in a study of blood T cell repertoires in COVID-19. TCRdb's copy holds only in-frame clones and misses some; the assay was immunoSEQ multiplex PCR. This table holds about 150,000 clones, 65% to 90% found once. The specimen sequenced was peripheral blood. These TCRs come from a woman between 55 and 75 years old with COVID-19, enrolled during active disease.

This chain joins TRBV6-1 and TRBJ1-2, with 7 bases identical to TRBD1. The CDR3 length is 14 residues. In germline, CDR1 is MNHNS, CDR2 SASEGT. V lost 1 base and J lost 9; bases outside the gene matches: 8. The CDR3: CASSEEGAPPSYTF. DNA for the CDR3: TGTGCCAGCAGTGAAGAGGGGGCCCCGCCAAGCTACACCTTC.

The rearrangement uses TRBV19 and TRBJ2-2, with 9 bases that match TRBD1. This CDR3 has 16 residues. V shed 3 bases, J shed 0 bases, and the junction held 2 bases outside the gene matches. The germline V gene has CDR1 LNHDA and CDR2 SQIVND (reference sequence). The CDR3 nucleotides read TGTGCCAGTAGTATTAGACAGGGGGCGAACACCGGGGAGCTGTTTTTT. Its protein product is CASSIRQGANTGELFF.

This sequence joins TRBV13 and TRBJ1-2; 7 bases agree with TRBD1. The CDR3 spans 17 residues. Germline CDR1 reads PRHDT; CDR2 reads FYEKMQ (reference sequence). The J segment lost 3 bases and the V segment lost 5 bases, leaving 15 bases of the junction unmatched. The CDR3 sequence is CASSPDRPWEYDYGYTF. CDR3 in DNA: TGTGCCAGCAGCCCGGACAGGCCGTGGGAATATGACTATGGCTACACCTTC.

The chain employs TRBV2 and TRBJ1-2; the match to TRBD1 covers 7 bases. V trimming: 7 bases; J trimming: 2 bases; junction bases outside the gene matches: 10. Germline V CDR1 and CDR2: SNHLY, FYNNEI. This CDR3 is built from 15 residues. In DNA, the CDR3 is TGTGCCAGCACCGAAAGTCGGGACAGAAACTATGGCTACACCTTC. Its protein is CASTESRDRNYGYTF.

The V call is TRBV7-2, the J call TRBJ1-1, with D maybe TRBD1 (6 bases). CDR1 and CDR2 (germline): SGHTA, FQGNSA. The CDR3 is 13 amino acids. Trimming stripped 3 bases from V and 5 bases from J, with 10 bases between. This chain's CDR3 is CASSFTGKTEAFF. Here the CDR3 DNA reads TGTGCCAGCAGCTTTACAGGGAAGACTGAAGCTTTCTTT.

J is TRBJ1-1 and V is TRBV19, with 7 bases lining up with TRBD1. This CDR3 spans 15 amino acids. CDR1 and CDR2 from the germline V gene are LNHDA and SQIVND (reference sequence). With V trimmed by 5 bases and J by 5 bases, 11 bases remained unmatched. This CDR3 reads CASSSQGQGGTEAFF. The CDR3 DNA reads TGTGCCAGTAGTTCACAGGGGCAGGGTGGGACTGAAGCTTTCTTT.

This rearrangement joins TRBV3-1 (or the pseudogene TRBV3-2) to TRBJ1-2; tentatively, D is TRBD1 (5 bases). Germline CDR1 reads LGHDT; CDR2 reads YNNKEL (reference sequence). Between the trimmed V and J ends, which lost 1 base and 4 bases, there was a span of 13 bases. The CDR3 has 15 residues. The CDR3 reads CASSQGNRRTYGYTF. The CDR3 DNA reads TGTGCCAGCAGCCAAGGGAACAGGAGAACCTATGGCTACACCTTC.

The chain joins TRBV10-3 to TRBJ1-1, with D perhaps matching TRBD1 (5 bases). Germline lookup yields CDR1 ENHRY and CDR2 SYGVKD. Trimming shortened V by 5 bases and J by 1 base, and 8 bases separated the two germline ends. CDR3 size: 13 residues. CDR3 in DNA: TGTGCCATCAGTTCGGGGGGGAACACTGAAGCTTTCTTT. Protein product: CAISSGGNTEAFF.